This T cell receptor beta chain was profiled in a study of molecular identifiers for immune sequencing clone quantification. In preparing bulk TCR libraries, previously described methods and listed TCR primers were used. TCRdb re-called the PCR reads through MiXCR, storing one row per CDR3 protein. This table holds under 600,000 distinct CDR3 sequences, about 25% found once. Germline lookup yields CDR1 SGDLS and CDR2 YYNGEE. This CDR3 has 13 amino acids. V was cut by 3 bases and J by 4 bases, with 11 bases left in between. Study results and limitations: More than 97% of effector molecules, versus under 1% of naive-cell molecules, belonged to clones above 20 RNA copies. A shared barcode on identical TCR molecules could lead to underestimated sizes for highly expanded clones.

Sorted inputs of roughly 17,000 to 1,100,000 cells, with 10%, 30% or 50% RNA, yielded naive CD8 libraries. Points on this clonotype: What it binds is unknown.

Sequencing was carried out using naive CD8+ T cells from blood, with Jurkat cell RNA spiked in. Subset described: FACS-sorted CD8+CD4-CCR7+CD45RA+ naive T cells. This TCR was recovered from a human donor in good health. Some libraries in this study had Jurkat cell RNA spiked in. V usage is TRBV9 and J usage is TRBJ2-7, with D perhaps being TRBD1 or TRBD2 (5 bases each). The CDR3 sequence: CASSDGTRYEQYF. The CDR3 DNA reads TGTGCCAGCAGCGACGGGACCCGATACGAGCAGTACTTC.